Presented here are 5 T cell receptor beta chains from one specimen sequenced in a study of cytomegalovirus exposure and HLA in healthy donors. The PCR employed 60 Vbeta primers together with 13 Jbeta primers. TCRdb's table, derived via immunoSEQ multiplex PCR, lists solely in-frame clones and lacks some. This listing includes 150,000 or so clones. The sample comprised PBMCs. Source of these receptors: a man between 18 and 35 years old in good health and CMV-seronegative.

The chain employs TRBV4-3 and TRBJ2-1; 10 nucleotides align to TRBD1. This CDR3 region has 16 residues. CDR1 and CDR2 from the germline V gene are LGHNA and YSLEER. Trimming removed 0 bases from V and 8 bases from J; junction bases left unmatched: 7. CDR3 DNA sequence: TGCGCCAGCAGCCAAGATCGACAGGGGGCGCAGGATGAGCAGTTCTTC. It codes for CASSQDRQGAQDEQFF.

The V gene is TRBV7-8, the J gene TRBJ1-2; the D gene is possibly TRBD1 (6 bases). V was shortened by 6 bases and J by 6 bases, with 11 bases between the two germline ends. Germline CDR1 is SGHVS and CDR2 is FQNEAQ. This CDR3 comprises 12 residues. CDR3 amino acids: CASRTGSHGYTF. Written as DNA, the CDR3 is TGTGCCAGCAGAACAGGGTCGCATGGCTACACCTTC.

The J gene is TRBJ1-5, the V gene TRBV11-3, with TRBD1 identical over 10 bases. With V trimmed by 2 bases and J by 4 bases, 17 bases remained unmatched. CDR3 size: 20 residues. Germline CDR1 SGHNT, CDR2 YENEEA. CDR3 region: CASSLNPTVESGQGNQPQHF. The CDR3 bases are TGTGCCAGCAGCTTAAACCCGACCGTAGAATCGGGACAGGGGAATCAGCCCCAGCATTTT.

The chain uses TRBV27 and TRBJ1-1; 8 bases map to TRBD1. V gave up 6 bases and J gave up 3 bases; unmatched junction bases: 12. This CDR3 has 16 amino acids. Germline CDR1 MNHEY, CDR2 SMNVEV (reference sequence). The CDR3 region has the DNA TGTGCCAGCAGCCCAGTCAGGGGGCATGGGTACACTGAAGCTTTCTTT. It yields the protein CASSPVRGHGYTEAFF.

This chain links TRBV18 with TRBJ2-7, with TRBD1 identical over 8 bases. The V gene's germline CDR1 is KGHSH and CDR2 LQKENI. The CDR3 has 15 residues. Unmatched junction bases numbered 9, after V lost 3 bases and J lost 5 bases. The chain's CDR3 is CASSPNRGVVDEQYF. DNA of the CDR3: TGTGCCAGCTCACCCAACAGGGGGGTAGTCGACGAGCAGTACTTC.